These 14 T cell receptor beta chains came from one sample sequenced in a study of blood T cell repertoires in COVID-19 (dated by TCRdb to the early 2020s). Library generation was performed with the immunoSEQ multiplex PCR assay. Sourced from immuneACCESS, this table was stored by TCRdb with only in-frame sequences that have V and J called. A share of the clones is absent; for the studies checked, an unresolved V gene accounts for under half, and the remainder has no known explanation. The sample table lists around 140,000 clones, more than 85% of them with a count of one. In total, the top ten clones hold less than 20% of the sample. The specimen was peripheral blood. Receptors were obtained from a man aged 50-59 years with active or convalescent COVID-19.

V is TRBV6-5 and J is TRBJ2-1; TRBD1 agrees at 9 bases. The J segment lost 3 bases and the V segment lost 6 bases, leaving 6 bases of the junction unmatched. The length of the CDR3 is 15 residues. Germline CDR1 is MNHEY and CDR2 is SVGAGI. This CDR3 is CASRKQGAYYNEQFF. CDR3 bases: TGTGCCAGCAGAAAACAGGGGGCGTACTACAATGAGCAGTTCTTC.

This clone was seen only once. The V gene is TRBV7-2, the J gene TRBJ2-3; TRBD2 matches 11 bases. The CDR3 totals 18 residues. The ends lost 0 bases at V and 4 bases at J; junction bases unmatched: 9. Per the germline V gene, CDR1 is SGHTA and CDR2 is FQGNSA. DNA of the CDR3: TGTGCCAGCAGCTTAGCTAGCGGGGGGGCGTTTGGGGCAGATACGCAGTATTTT. This codes for CASSLASGGAFGADTQYF.

The genes are TRBV29-1 and TRBJ1-2; D is perhaps TRBD1 (6 bases). Germline CDR1 SQVTM, CDR2 ANQGSEA. The CDR3 totals 13 residues. V shed 3 bases and J shed 4 bases, with 12 bases lying between them. The DNA for the CDR3 is TGCAGCGTTGATCAGGGGTCTACCTATGGCTACACCTTC. Encoded protein: CSVDQGSTYGYTF.

The chain employs TRBV4-2 and TRBJ2-5; 8 bases map to TRBD1. The germline CDR1 and CDR2 sequences are LGHNA and YNFKEQ. V trimming: 0 bases; J trimming: 7 bases; junction bases outside the gene matches: 4. There are 14 residues in the CDR3. The CDR3 loop is CASSQEDRAATQYF. The CDR3 coding sequence is TGTGCCAGCAGCCAAGAGGACAGGGCGGCGACCCAGTACTTC.

The chain has TRBV2 and TRBJ1-4; 9 nucleotides match TRBD1. CDR1 is SNHLY, CDR2 FYNNEI, per germline. This CDR3 spans 14 amino acids. V shed 6 bases and J 5 bases; nucleotides not matched to a gene: 4. CDR3 DNA: TGTGCCAGCAGGCCCGGGACAGGGAATGAAAAACTGTTTTTT. This sequence encodes CASRPGTGNEKLFF.

The rearrangement joins TRBV3-1 (or the pseudogene TRBV3-2) to TRBJ2-1; the match to TRBD2 covers 11 bases. The CDR3 runs to 16 residues. Germline V gene data show CDR1 as LGHDT and CDR2 as YNNKEL (reference sequence). Trimming at V came to 3 bases and at J to 10 bases, leaving 11 bases not matched to a gene. DNA of the CDR3: TGTGCCAGCAGCCAGGTACTAGCGGGGGTGGCCAGGGAGCAGTTCTTC. It translates to CASSQVLAGVAREQFF.

The rearrangement uses TRBV5-6 and TRBJ2-3, with 8 nucleotides matching TRBD1. Germline V gene data show CDR1 as SGHDT and CDR2 as YYEEEE. CDR3 length equals 18 residues. Trimming at V came to 1 base and at J to 5 bases, leaving 15 bases not matched to a gene. CDR3 DNA sequence: TGTGCCAGCAGCTTGTTGACGGGGCAGGGGGCTATTGAAGATACGCAGTATTTT. Translation: CASSLLTGQGAIEDTQYF.

V gene TRBV19 combines with J gene TRBJ1-5; 10 bases line up with TRBD1. Trimming at V came to 4 bases and at J to 7 bases, leaving 4 bases not matched to a gene. Germline assignment: CDR1 LNHDA and CDR2 SQIVND (reference sequence). There are 14 residues in the CDR3. The CDR3: CASSTGTGEQPQHF. Here the CDR3 DNA reads TGTGCCAGTAGTACCGGGACAGGGGAACAGCCCCAGCATTTT.

This clone has a single count. The genes are TRBV5-5 and TRBJ2-4; possibly TRBD2 for D (5 bases). The germline V and J ends were trimmed by 2 bases and 5 bases, with 17 bases remaining between them. The CDR3 contains 16 residues. The V gene's germline CDR1 is SGHKS and CDR2 YYEKEE (reference sequence). CDR3 coding DNA: TGTGCCAGCAGCTTTCCGAAGTCAGGAGGTCAAAACATTCAGTACTTC. Translated, it gives CASSFPKSGGQNIQYF.

V is TRBV29-1 and J is TRBJ1-2; 8 bases map to TRBD1. The CDR3 extends over 14 amino acids. CDR1 and CDR2 from the germline V gene are SQVTM and ANQGSEA. Trimming at V came to 5 bases and at J to 8 bases, leaving 13 bases not matched to a gene. The CDR3 reads CSVTSTDRVQGYTF. The DNA of the CDR3 is TGCAGCGTTACCAGCACGGACAGGGTTCAGGGCTACACCTTC.

The chain recombines TRBV4-3 with TRBJ2-7; the D gene is possibly TRBD2 (6 bases). Looked up from germline, CDR1 is LGHNA and CDR2 is YSLEER. This CDR3 contains 16 residues. Trimming stripped 0 bases from V and 3 bases from J, with 15 bases between. The CDR3 protein is CASSQEGGDGLYEQYF. Here the CDR3 DNA reads TGCGCCAGCAGCCAAGAGGGGGGAGACGGGCTCTACGAGCAGTACTTC.

On this clone itself: Different DNA sequences within this sample yield the same CDR3. The chain employs TRBV5-1 and TRBJ1-2; 7 positions match TRBD1. Germline V gene lookup returns CDR1 SGHRS and CDR2 YFSETQ. The CDR3 covers 13 residues. The V and J ends lost 4 bases and 2 bases, in that order; junction bases with no gene match: 2. For the CDR3, the DNA is TGCGCCAGCAGCCTGGGACAGAACTATGGCTACACCTTC. Its protein is CASSLGQNYGYTF.

The chain is built from TRBV29-1 and TRBJ2-5, with D tentatively TRBD2 (6 bases). The CDR3 consists of 13 residues. Germline CDR1 is SQVTM and CDR2 is ANQGSEA. V gave up 4 bases and J gave up 2 bases, with 11 bases separating them. The CDR3 protein is CSVGAGRQETQYF. CDR3 DNA sequence: TGCAGCGTTGGGGCGGGGAGACAAGAGACCCAGTACTTC.

The rearrangement links TRBV2 to TRBJ2-7; TRBD2 might be the D (6 bases). The ends were cut back, 7 bases at V and 7 bases at J, with 11 bases in the middle. CDR3 length: 11 amino acids. The germline gives CDR1 SNHLY, CDR2 FYNNEI. The CDR3 loop is CASTGVREQYF. The CDR3 region has the DNA TGTGCCAGCACGGGGGTACGGGAGCAGTACTTC.